The 10 T cell receptor beta chains below all came from one sample that was sequenced in a study of T cell responses to AZD1222 COVID-19 vaccine. TCRdb's table, derived via immunoSEQ multiplex PCR, lists solely in-frame clones and lacks some. The sample has about 210,000 clones; roughly 94% are singletons. Source: peripheral blood, taken 28 days after the second dose of the MenACWY control vaccine. These receptors all come from an adult who received the MenACWY meningococcal vaccine as a control.

The chain is built from TRBV6-5 and TRBJ1-2, with TRBD1 matching over 9 bases. The trim removed 10 bases at V and 7 bases at J, leaving 10 bases unmatched. This CDR3 is 13 amino acids long. CDR1 MNHEY and CDR2 SVGAGI come from the germline V gene. The CDR3 region is CATSGTGKAGYTF. CDR3 bases: TGTGCCACCTCAGGGACAGGGAAGGCTGGCTACACCTTC.

The rearrangement uses TRBV20-1 and TRBJ2-3, with D perhaps TRBD2 (5 bases). The V gene lost 3 bases and the J gene lost 0 bases, with 13 bases spanning the gap. The V gene's germline CDR1 is DFQATT and CDR2 SNEGSKA (reference sequence). The CDR3 runs 15 residues. The CDR3 nucleotides read TGCAGTGCTAGTCCGGGAACTACTAGCACAGATACGCAGTATTTT. It specifies CSASPGTTSTDTQYF.

This chain joins TRBV28 and TRBJ2-7; the D is unclear. This CDR3 has 14 amino acids. V lost 6 bases and J 4 bases, leaving 16 bases between the germline ends. The germline CDR1 and CDR2 sequences are MDHEN and SYDVKM. The CDR3 nucleotides are TGTGCCAGCAGCCCCCCGGCCCCGGCGTACGAGCAGTACTTC. This sequence encodes CASSPPAPAYEQYF. The whole variable domain, remainder taken from reference TRBV28 and TRBJ2-7, is DVKVTQSSRYLVKRTGEKVFLECVQDMDHENMFWYRQDPGLGLRLIYFSYDVKMKEKGDIPEGYSVSREKKERFSLILESASTNQTSMYLCASSPPAPAYEQYFGPGTRLTVT.

The chain employs TRBV7-8 and TRBJ2-6, with 15 bases matching TRBD2. Germline V gene sequence: CDR1 SGHVS, CDR2 FQNEAQ. The CDR3 runs to 20 residues. V was pared by 5 bases and J by 0 bases, with 8 bases of the junction left unmatched. CDR3 sequence reads: CASSPRTSGRALSGANVLTF. DNA of the CDR3: TGTGCCAGCAGCCCCCGGACTAGCGGGAGGGCCCTCTCTGGGGCCAACGTCCTGACTTTC.

The chain couples TRBV6-5 to TRBJ1-1; D unclear. V was trimmed by 5 bases and J by 7 bases, leaving 17 bases between them. CDR1 is MNHEY, CDR2 SVGAGI, per germline. CDR3 length: 14 residues. The CDR3 protein is CASSTGPPRGEAFF. The CDR3, as DNA: TGTGCCAGCAGTACCGGGCCTCCACGGGGTGAAGCTTTCTTT.

The rearrangement uses TRBV12-5 and TRBJ2-5; possibly TRBD2 for D (6 bases). The germline V gene has CDR1 LGHNT and CDR2 FRNRAP. The CDR3 has 15 amino acids. The V gene lost 3 bases and the J gene lost 5 bases, with 16 bases spanning the gap. The CDR3 loop is CASGLDAGPYETQYF. DNA of the CDR3: TGTGCTAGTGGTTTAGACGCGGGACCGTACGAGACCCAGTACTTC.

This clone was picked up one time. The chain carries TRBV18 and TRBJ2-3; D call uncertain. Germline CDR1 and CDR2: KGHSH and LQKENI. The CDR3 runs to 15 residues. V was trimmed by 3 bases and J by 2 bases, leaving 12 bases between them. CDR3 sequence: CASSPLTGSTDTQYF. In DNA form, the CDR3 reads TGTGCCAGCTCACCCCTGACTGGCTCCACAGATACGCAGTATTTT.

The genes are TRBV18 and TRBJ1-4; weak D call: TRBD1 (6 bases). CDR1 is KGHSH and CDR2 is LQKENI in the germline V gene. The CDR3 loop spans 16 amino acids. The V end lost 2 bases, the J end lost 2 bases, and 12 bases lay between the germline ends. The CDR3 spells CASSPFTGSTNEKLFF. Written as DNA, the CDR3 is TGTGCCAGCTCACCATTTACAGGGTCGACTAATGAAAAACTGTTTTTT.

This chain joins TRBV7-3 and TRBJ2-1; 10 nucleotides agree with TRBD2. CDR3 length: 15 residues. From germline, CDR1 is SGHTA and CDR2 FQGTGA. V lost 2 bases and J lost 4; bases outside the gene matches: 2. The CDR3 DNA follows: TGTGCCAGCAGCTTAGGACTAGCGGAGTACAATGAGCAGTTCTTC. This codes for CASSLGLAEYNEQFF.

The chain combines TRBV5-5 with TRBJ2-1; TRBD1 might be the D (6 bases). Germline V gene sequence: CDR1 SGHKS, CDR2 YYEKEE (reference sequence). Trimming stripped 5 bases from V and 4 bases from J, with 16 bases between. This CDR3 region has 15 residues. In DNA form, the CDR3 reads TGTGCCAGCAGACCCCTTGCGGACAGTTACAATGAGCAGTTCTTC. Translated: CASRPLADSYNEQFF.